The 21 T cell receptor beta chains given below trace back to one sample, sequenced in a study of post-analysis software for immune sequencing data. The study's findings and limits: Among 5 or 6 TRBV segments more frequent in patients than controls were TRBV5-6, TRBV5-1 and TRBV20-1.

No cognate antigen is known for these TCRs. TCR beta cDNA libraries had unique molecular identifiers. TCRdb independently ran MiXCR on the PCR reads; one entry per CDR3 protein. In the table there are more than 450,000 distinct CDR3 sequences, around 34% of which are singletons. Sequencing was done on a sample of blood. These receptor sequences come from a girl younger than 18 with multiple sclerosis.

Details on this clonotype: No conserved phenylalanine or tryptophan ends this CDR3, so it is likely a read error. The chain links TRBV5-1 to TRBJ2-5; D remains ambiguous. The CDR3 covers 13 residues. The V gene's germline CDR1 is SGHRS and CDR2 YFSETQ. Between the trimmed V and J ends, which lost 4 bases and 3 bases, there was a span of 10 bases. For the CDR3, the DNA is TGCGCCAGCAGCCGCAATTTAGAAGAGACCCAGTACTGC. Its protein product is CASSRNLEETQYC.

The chain uses TRBV29-1 and TRBJ2-1; 11 nucleotides agree with TRBD2. V lost 7 bases, J lost 6 bases, and 8 bases stayed unmatched. CDR1 is SQVTM, CDR2 ANQGSEA, per germline. This CDR3 spans 14 amino acids. CDR3 loop: CSGRTSGGVNEQFF. The DNA of the CDR3 is TGCAGCGGGAGAACTAGCGGGGGAGTCAATGAGCAGTTCTTC.

This clonotype was counted at least ten times. This chain joins TRBV11-2 and TRBJ1-2; 12 nucleotides match TRBD1. Germline lookup yields CDR1 SGHAT and CDR2 FQNNGV. There are 16 residues in the CDR3. The V segment lost 6 bases and the J segment 0 bases; nucleotides outside the gene matches: 5. The chain's CDR3 is CASRSGTGGPNYGYTF. The CDR3 coding sequence is TGTGCCAGCAGATCCGGGACAGGGGGCCCTAACTATGGCTACACCTTC.

This clonotype was seen a handful of times. This chain links TRBV15 with TRBJ2-1; weak D call: TRBD1 (5 bases). The CDR3 runs to 16 residues. The V and J ends lost 0 bases and 9 bases respectively, with 18 bases between them. Per germline, CDR1 LNHNV and CDR2 YYDKDF (reference sequence). The CDR3 spells CATSRDGVTANIEQFF. DNA of the CDR3: TGTGCCACCAGCAGAGATGGGGTGACAGCGAACATTGAGCAGTTCTTC. The whole variable domain, filled in from reference TRBV15 and TRBJ2-1, reads DAMVIQNPRYQVTQFGKPVTLSCSQTLNHNVMYWYQQKSSQAPKLLFHYYDKDFNNEADTPDNFQSRRPNTSFCFLDIRSPGLGDTAMYLCATSRDGVTANIEQFFGPGTRLTVL.

This clonotype turned up a few times. Written as DNA, the CDR3 is TGTGCCAGCAGCTCGTCCCAGGTTTATAATTCACCCCTCCACTTT. This encodes CASSSSQVYNSPLHF. J is TRBJ1-6 and V is TRBV11-2, with D unclear. V lost 4 bases to trimming and J lost 4 bases, with 11 bases between them. Per germline, CDR1 SGHAT and CDR2 FQNNGV. The CDR3 consists of 15 residues.

The rearrangement joins TRBV20-1 to TRBJ2-1; TRBD2 might be the D (6 bases). The germline gives CDR1 DFQATT, CDR2 SNEGSKA (reference sequence). There are 14 residues in the CDR3. The V end lost 8 bases, the J end lost 0 bases, and 14 bases lay between the germline ends. This chain's CDR3 is CSIGGKGSYNEQFF. The DNA for the CDR3 is TGCAGTATCGGGGGAAAGGGCTCCTACAATGAGCAGTTCTTC.

This clonotype was picked up a small number of times. The chain carries TRBV5-1 and TRBJ1-1, with D possibly being TRBD1 (6 bases). Germline loops: CDR1 SGHRS, CDR2 YFSETQ. V dropped 0 bases and J dropped 7 bases, with 13 bases sitting between them. The CDR3 is made up of 14 amino acids. The chain's CDR3 is CASSLDARGVEAFF. As DNA, the CDR3 is TGCGCCAGCAGCTTGGATGCGAGGGGGGTTGAAGCTTTCTTT.

There are a few counts of this clonotype. This chain links TRBV6-4 with TRBJ1-5; 8 positions match TRBD1. CDR1 and CDR2 from the germline V gene are MRHNA and SNTAGT. Trimming removed 4 bases from V and 4 bases from J; junction bases left unmatched: 15. There are 18 residues in the CDR3. CDR3: CASSAPSVARGLNQPQHF. The CDR3 nucleotides read TGTGCCAGCAGTGCCCCGTCCGTCGCCAGGGGGCTTAATCAGCCCCAGCATTTT.

The rearrangement links TRBV4-1 to TRBJ2-3; TRBD2 is a possible D gene (6 bases). The CDR3 extends over 17 amino acids. Germline V gene lookup returns CDR1 MGHRA and CDR2 YSYEKL. Trimming removed 4 bases at V and 0 bases at J, with 17 bases between. The CDR3 region is CASSPRYRDFSTDTQYF. The CDR3 nucleotides read TGCGCCAGCAGCCCCCGTTACCGGGACTTCAGCACAGATACGCAGTATTTT.

A remark on this clonotype: Germline and junction disagree at one end, which may indicate a read error. V and J are TRBV4-2 and TRBJ2-6; no definite D call. CDR3 length equals 15 residues. Germline V gene sequence: CDR1 LGHNA, CDR2 YNFKEQ. The CDR3 region has the DNA TGTGCCAGCAGCCCGCAGGCGCCTGGGACCAACGTCCTGACTTTC. Protein: CASSPQAPGTNVLTF.

This clonotype appeared a few times. This rearrangement joins TRBV7-2 to TRBJ2-7, with D perhaps given as TRBD1 or TRBD2 (5 bases each). This CDR3 has 15 residues. The ends were cut back, 5 bases at V and 2 bases at J, with 16 bases in the middle. CDR1 is SGHTA and CDR2 is FQGNSA in the germline V gene. CDR3: CASSTTGTITYEQYF. In nucleotides, the CDR3 is TGTGCCAGCAGCACTACCGGGACCATTACCTACGAGCAGTACTTC.

This chain joins TRBV20-1 and TRBJ1-5; perhaps TRBD1 as D (6 bases). Trimming removed 6 bases from V and 2 bases from J, with 14 bases in between. This CDR3 has 14 residues. Germline assignment: CDR1 DFQATT and CDR2 SNEGSKA (reference sequence). CDR3 bases: TGCAGTGCACCAGGACAGAGCCGCAATCAGCCCCAGCATTTT. This gives the protein CSAPGQSRNQPQHF.

In its sample, this clonotype was seen a few times. The rearrangement uses TRBV6-5 and TRBJ2-1, with 8 bases that match TRBD2. The CDR3 loop spans 15 amino acids. Germline trimming cut 5 bases from V and 1 base from J; bases unmatched to any gene: 4. Germline assignment: CDR1 MNHEY and CDR2 SVGAGI. CDR3 nucleotides: TGTGCCAGCAGTAAAAGCGGGGGATCCTACAATGAGCAGTTCTTC. Its translation is CASSKSGGSYNEQFF.

CDR3 in amino acids: CASSQDRLAGAETQYF. The CDR3 DNA sequence: TGTGCCAGCAGCCAAGATCGACTAGCGGGGGCTGAGACCCAGTACTTC. This chain uses TRBV3-1 with TRBJ2-5; 12 bases match TRBD2. After removal of 0 bases from V and 5 bases from J, the junction contained 4 bases not matched to a gene. The CDR3 has 16 residues. Germline V gene sequence: CDR1 LGHDT, CDR2 YNNKEL (reference sequence).

In its sample, this clonotype was seen a few times. The chain is built from TRBV11-2 and TRBJ2-5, with 8 bases fitting TRBD2. The V gene end was trimmed by 2 bases and the J gene end by 0 bases; junction bases not matched to a gene: 14. The CDR3 length is 19 residues. The germline V gene has CDR1 SGHAT and CDR2 FQNNGV. This CDR3 reads CASSLHGGGPRLYQETQYF. The CDR3 coding sequence is TGTGCCAGCAGCTTACACGGCGGGGGGCCCCGCCTTTACCAAGAGACCCAGTACTTC.

The rearrangement joins TRBV3-1 to TRBJ2-5; D remains ambiguous. The CDR3 spans 15 residues. The V end lost 0 bases, the J end lost 2 bases, and 10 bases lay between the germline ends. Germline V gives CDR1 LGHDT, CDR2 YNNKEL (reference sequence). The CDR3 sequence: CASSQDLVSQETQYF. CDR3 nucleotides: TGTGCCAGCAGCCAAGATCTTGTCAGTCAAGAGACCCAGTACTTC.

The rearrangement links TRBV5-1 to TRBJ1-2; D is unclear. CDR1 SGHRS and CDR2 YFSETQ come from the germline V gene. The CDR3 loop spans 15 amino acids. V lost 0 bases to trimming and J lost 0 bases, with 9 bases between them. CDR3 protein: CASSLDGEANYGYTF. DNA of the CDR3: TGCGCCAGCAGCTTGGATGGGGAGGCTAACTATGGCTACACCTTC.

CDR3 loop: CASSTGQVATNEKLFF. In DNA form, the CDR3 reads TGCGCCAGCAGCACCGGACAGGTTGCAACTAATGAAAAACTGTTTTTT. J is TRBJ1-4 and V is TRBV5-1; 7 bases are a match to TRBD1. The length of the CDR3 is 16 residues. Losses at the gene ends were 4 bases for V and 0 bases for J; bases not matched to a gene: 6. Germline CDR1 is SGHRS and CDR2 is YFSETQ.

The rearrangement joins TRBV6-1 to TRBJ1-6, with TRBD1 matching over 8 bases. The germline gives CDR1 MNHNS, CDR2 SASEGT. The CDR3 consists of 18 residues. V trimming: 5 bases; J trimming: 5 bases; junction bases outside the gene matches: 14. CDR3 sequence: CASSRDRTGGANNSPLHF. DNA of the CDR3: TGTGCCAGCAGTCGAGACAGAACAGGGGGTGCTAATAATTCACCCCTCCACTTT.

This clonotype was seen a few times. This chain links TRBV20-1 with TRBJ2-1; possibly TRBD2 for D (5 bases). Between the trimmed V and J ends, which lost 3 bases and 8 bases, there was a span of 17 bases. Germline assignment: CDR1 DFQATT and CDR2 SNEGSKA (reference sequence). The CDR3 has 14 residues. In nucleotides, the CDR3 is TGCAGTGCTAGCGACGGGGAAAATGACGATGAGCAGTTCTTC. It specifies CSASDGENDDEQFF.

This chain uses TRBV15 with TRBJ1-2; a possible D gene is TRBD1 (5 bases). The CDR3 runs to 15 residues. Trimming left V 0 bases short and J 4 bases short, with 12 bases between. Germline V gene sequence: CDR1 LNHNV, CDR2 YYDKDF (reference sequence). In DNA form, the CDR3 reads TGTGCCACCAGCAGAGATGCCAGGGTGGTCTATGGCTACACCTTC. Translating it yields CATSRDARVVYGYTF.